This T cell receptor beta chain stems from a study of blood T cell repertoires in COVID-19. Study information: PBMCs, B-cell-depleted T cells, or T cells were the source of the cDNA or gDNA that made up the material.

The V gene lost 0 bases and the J gene lost 6 bases, with 5 bases spanning the gap. From germline, CDR1 is WNHNN and CDR2 SYGVQD (reference sequence). CDR3 length equals 13 residues. Using immunoSEQ multiplex PCR, the repertoire was profiled, and TCRdb retains in-frame clones only, with some absent. This table holds about 470,000 clones, about nine tenths found once. Participant ages covered about 18 to 90 years across 24 US areas. The sample taken for sequencing was PBMCs or T cells enriched from blood (not recorded which). The chain joins TRBV10-1 to TRBJ2-2; D is unclear. This clonotype was obtained from a woman aged 18-35 years who had recovered from COVID-19. The CDR3 nucleotides read TGCGCCAGCAGTGAGTCGGGCGCCGGGGAGCTGTTTTTT. It encodes CASSESGAGELFF.